Below are 15 T cell receptor beta chains sequenced from a single sample in a study of blood T cell repertoires in COVID-19. Sequenced by immunoSEQ multiplex PCR; TCRdb stores in-frame clones only, minus some. The table includes 95,000 to 120,000 clones, approximately 84% detected once. The sequenced sample consisted of peripheral blood. All receptors derive from a middle-aged man with acute or convalescent COVID-19.

The chain joins TRBV24-1 to TRBJ2-1; perhaps TRBD1 as D (6 bases). V was cut by 2 bases and J by 2 bases, with 15 bases left in between. Germline loops: CDR1 KGHDR, CDR2 SFDVKD. The length of the CDR3 is 17 residues. CDR3 coding DNA: TGTGCCACCAGTGATTCGACAGGCCTTAGCACCTACAATGAGCAGTTCTTC. It yields the protein CATSDSTGLSTYNEQFF.

The chain combines TRBV11-2 with TRBJ1-4; TRBD1 matches 7 bases. The CDR3 is made up of 16 amino acids. Germline CDR1 is SGHAT and CDR2 is FQNNGV. V lost 4 bases, J lost 7 bases, and 12 bases stayed unmatched. The CDR3 here is CASSSLYRGSGEKLFF. CDR3 nucleotide sequence: TGTGCCAGCAGCTCCTTGTACAGGGGTTCGGGTGAAAAACTGTTTTTT. Full variable domain (remainder filled in from reference TRBV11-2 and TRBJ1-4): EAGVAQSPRYKIIEKRQSVAFWCNPISGHATLYWYQQILGQGPKLLIQFQNNGVVDDSQLPKDRFSAERLKGVDSTLKIQPAKLEDSAVYLCASSSLYRGSGEKLFFGSGTQLSVL.

The rearrangement joins TRBV6-4 to TRBJ1-1; D gene ambiguous. V gave up 3 bases and J gave up 3 bases, with 11 bases separating them. The CDR3 extends over 14 amino acids. Germline assignment: CDR1 MRHNA and CDR2 SNTAGT. The CDR3 DNA reads TGTGCCAGCAGTGAAAGGAGGTGGGACACTGAAGCTTTCTTT. Residues: CASSERRWDTEAFF.

At least ten counts were recorded for this clone. This chain joins TRBV5-1 and TRBJ1-1; 7 bases fit TRBD1. After removal of 1 base from V and 6 bases from J, the junction contained 6 bases not matched to a gene. CDR1 SGHRS and CDR2 YFSETQ come from the germline V gene. This CDR3 is built from 14 residues. The CDR3 spells CASSLKTGIPEAFF. Here the CDR3 DNA reads TGCGCCAGCAGCTTGAAGACAGGGATACCTGAAGCTTTCTTT.

This chain uses TRBV10-3 with TRBJ2-4, with 9 bases identical to TRBD1. The CDR3 sequence is 13 residues long. Germline V gives CDR1 ENHRY, CDR2 SYGVKD. Trimming removed 6 bases from V and 8 bases from J; junction bases left unmatched: 5. The CDR3 sequence is CAIRGQGADIQYF. The CDR3 bases are TGTGCCATCAGGGGACAGGGCGCGGACATTCAGTACTTC.

The chain carries TRBV19 and TRBJ2-7, with D possibly matching TRBD2 (5 bases). Germline lookup yields CDR1 LNHDA and CDR2 SQIVND (reference sequence). There are 12 residues in the CDR3. The ends were cut back, 11 bases at V and 6 bases at J, with 17 bases in the middle. CDR3 in amino acids: CASAEVGSEQYF. The CDR3 nucleotides read TGTGCCTCGGCCGAGGTAGGGAGCGAGCAGTACTTC. The variable domain in full, with the rest retrieved from reference TRBV19 and TRBJ2-7, is DGGITQSPKYLFRKEGQNVTLSCEQNLNHDAMYWYRQDPGQGLRLIYYSQIVNDFQKGDIAEGYSVSREKKESFPLTVTSAQKNPTAFYLCASAEVGSEQYFGPGTRLTVT.

V gene TRBV3-1 (or the pseudogene TRBV3-2) combines with J gene TRBJ2-3; 13 nucleotides align to TRBD2. CDR1 and CDR2 from the germline V gene are LGHDT and YNNKEL (reference sequence). J was trimmed by 1 base and V by 4 bases; bases with no gene match: 5. This CDR3 is built from 17 residues. This chain's CDR3 is CASSRTSGGAGTDTQYF. DNA for the CDR3: TGTGCCAGCAGCCGAACTAGCGGGGGGGCCGGCACAGATACGCAGTATTTT.

For this clone: The same CDR3 arises from other DNA sequences in this sample as well. The chain links TRBV28 to TRBJ2-7, with D unclear. Germline V gene sequence: CDR1 MDHEN, CDR2 SYDVKM. CDR3 length: 13 amino acids. Trimming pared 4 bases from V and 0 bases from J, leaving 7 bases between. CDR3 residues: CASSSVLSYEQYF. The CDR3 DNA sequence: TGTGCCAGCAGTTCGGTACTCTCCTACGAGCAGTACTTC.

The chain is built from TRBV29-1 and TRBJ1-1; a weak D match, TRBD1 (5 bases). The V gene's germline CDR1 is SQVTM and CDR2 ANQGSEA. The CDR3 spans 13 residues. V gave up 4 bases and J gave up 8 bases, with 17 bases separating them. CDR3 sequence reads: CSVVRQTGTEAFF. CDR3 coding DNA: TGCAGCGTTGTGAGACAGACGGGTACCGAAGCTTTCTTT.

V gene TRBV5-1 combines with J gene TRBJ2-2; perhaps TRBD1 as D (6 bases). V dropped 0 bases and J dropped 7 bases, with 16 bases sitting between them. The length of the CDR3 is 16 residues. CDR1 is SGHRS and CDR2 is YFSETQ in the germline V gene. The CDR3 DNA reads as TGCGCCAGCAGCTTGGCGGCCAATCAGGGGATCGGGGAGCTGTTTTTT. Translated, it gives CASSLAANQGIGELFF.

This sequence joins TRBV28 and TRBJ1-1; D is unresolved. CDR3 length equals 12 residues. V lost 2 bases to trimming and J lost 7 bases, with 8 bases between them. From germline, CDR1 is MDHEN and CDR2 SYDVKM. CDR3 in DNA: TGTGCCAGCAGTTTAACGTGGAGTGAAGCTTTCTTT. As protein: CASSLTWSEAFF.

The chain recombines TRBV12-3 or TRBV12-4 with TRBJ2-5; D possibly corresponds to TRBD2 (5 bases). This CDR3 comprises 13 residues. V lost 5 bases and J lost 4, with 11 bases in between. The CDR3 DNA reads TGTGCCAGCAGTCTACTCCGGGGAGAGACCCAGTACTTC. Translating it yields CASSLLRGETQYF.

The chain carries TRBV10-3 and TRBJ1-2; a possible D gene is TRBD1 (6 bases). Trimming took off 2 bases at V and 8 bases at J, with 9 bases between the two ends. The CDR3 extends over 12 amino acids. The germline gives CDR1 ENHRY, CDR2 SYGVKD. The CDR3 DNA follows: TGTGCCATCAGTGAGACTCAGGGGGGCTACACCTTC. It yields the protein CAISETQGGYTF.

The V gene is TRBV28, the J gene TRBJ1-4, with 7 nucleotides matching TRBD1. This CDR3 is 14 amino acids long. Germline V lookup: CDR1 MDHEN, CDR2 SYDVKM. The ends lost 3 bases at V and 5 bases at J; junction bases unmatched: 3. CDR3 in amino acids: CASSLTGNNEKLFF. The CDR3 DNA reads as TGTGCCAGCAGTTTGACAGGGAACAATGAAAAACTGTTTTTT.

This clone was recorded only once. V and J are TRBV4-2 and TRBJ1-1; D unresolved. In germline, CDR1 is LGHNA, CDR2 YNFKEQ. Trimming cost V 0 bases and J 5 bases, with 7 bases left between them. The CDR3 runs 13 residues. Written as DNA, the CDR3 is TGTGCCAGCAGCCAAGATCAGGTAACTGAAGCTTTCTTT. It is translated as CASSQDQVTEAFF.